This TCR beta chain was captured by sequencing in a study of T cells in Graves' hyperthyroidism and ophthalmopathy. The CDR3 runs to 17 residues. The germline CDR1 and CDR2 sequences are LNHDA and SQIVND (reference sequence). The V gene end was trimmed by 3 bases and the J gene end by 1 base; junction bases not matched to a gene: 6. Whole-study results and caveats: Among clonotypes expanded in thyroid above 0.001, most were also found in blood. Before onset, ophthalmopathy was predicted by the model a median around 6.5 months earlier.

Concerning this clonotype: No antigen is known for it.

RNA transcripts provided the source from which TCR beta CDR3 regions were amplified. When the TCR CDR3 underwent first-round RT-PCR, the HTBI primer set was used. MiXCR, run by TCRdb on the multiplex PCR reads, gives a single entry per CDR3 protein. The sample lists around 600,000 distinct CDR3 sequences, 40% to 55% occurring once. Diagnoses were established using clinical symptoms, serum thyroxine and TRAb, thyroid ultrasound and orbital computed tomography. The chain uses TRBV19 and TRBJ2-2; TRBD1 matches at 9 bases. The source is an adult man with Graves' disease, either hyperthyroidism or ophthalmopathy (not recorded which). Sample: peripheral blood or thyroid tissue (not recorded which). The DNA of the CDR3 is TGTGCCAGTAGTATCTCCGGGACAGGGCTGAACACCGGGGAGCTGTTTTTT. Its protein is CASSISGTGLNTGELFF.